The subject of this entry is one T cell receptor (beta chain). Its antigen is currently unknown. The CDR3 runs 16 residues. From germline, CDR1 is GTSNPN and CDR2 SVGIG (reference sequence). Researchers prepared the TRB cDNA libraries using 5' RACE with UMI labels. TCRdb reprocessed the 5' RACE reads and reports one entry per CDR3 protein, with no DNA. Its clone listing holds approximately 140,000 distinct CDR3 sequences. This specimen comes from a study of CXCR3-negative and CXCR3-positive naive CD8 T cells. The study, taken as a whole, reports: Memory CD8+ T cell repertoires were far less diverse than both naive subsets. Both naive subsets, CXCR3-negative and CXCR3-positive, displayed similar TRBV-TRBJ usage, unlike memory cells. CXCR3-positive naive cells had TRB CDR3s that were more hydrophobic than CXCR3-negative naive cells had.

Identification of naive CD8+ T cells rested on CD45RO-CCR7+CD27+CD95- status. The receptor's source is a human donor in good health. Some clones in this sample may be carry-over from other donors' samples. The sample comprised naive CXCR3+ CD8+ T cells from blood. Subset described: CD45RO-CCR7+CD27+CD95- naive CD8+ T cells expressing CXCR3 (TNR3+). The chain employs TRBV30 and TRBJ2-7; checking the TCRdb D call of TRBD1 is not possible without DNA. The CDR3 protein is CAWTSGTGGFGYEQYF. Using reference TRBV30 and TRBJ2-7 for the parts outside the CDR3, the full variable domain is SQTIHQWPATLVQPVGSPLSLECTVEGTSNPNLYWYRQAAGRGLQLLFYSVGIGQISSEVPQNLSASRPQDRQFILSSKKLLLSDSGFYLCAWTSGTGGFGYEQYFGPGTRLTVT.